This note documents a single T cell receptor (beta chain) sequence. Its antigen is unidentified. The sample belongs to a study of T cell responses to AZD1222 COVID-19 vaccine. Findings and limits, study-wide: Regions 160-218 and 743-854 held dominance among vaccine-associated CD4 TCRs, which spanned spike.

Using immunoSEQ multiplex PCR, the repertoire was profiled, and TCRdb retains in-frame clones only, with some absent. This table holds around 110,000 clones, around 92% found once. V shed 1 base and J 8 bases; nucleotides not matched to a gene: 4. Germline V gives CDR1 ENHRY, CDR2 SYGVKD. The CDR3 runs to 16 residues. The sequencing used peripheral blood, collected on day 0 of AZD1222 vaccination. The clonotype was recovered from an adult in good health. V and J are TRBV10-3 and TRBJ2-1; 14 bases align to TRBD2. The CDR3 loop reads CAISELGLAGVDEQFF. CDR3 DNA sequence: TGTGCCATCAGTGAGTTGGGACTAGCGGGAGTTGATGAGCAGTTCTTC.